These 17 T cell receptor beta chains came from one sample sequenced in a study of CD8 T cells in Susac syndrome. RNA amounts of roughly 0.45 to 1 ug underwent reverse transcription with random hexamers. TCRdb redid the calling of the immunoSEQ multiplex PCR reads with MiXCR, one entry per CDR3 protein. The sample yields under 55,000 distinct CDR3 sequences, roughly 93% seen once. Source material: CD8+ T cells from PBMCs. The receptors were gathered from a human donor with multiple sclerosis.

The chain couples TRBV7-9 to TRBJ2-7; weak D call: TRBD1 (6 bases). CDR1 is SEHNR, CDR2 FQNEAQ, per germline (reference sequence). The CDR3 sequence is 14 residues long. The V end lost 5 bases, the J end lost 0 bases, and 11 bases lay between the germline ends. The CDR3: CASSARDTSYEQYF. The DNA of the CDR3 is TGTGCCAGCAGCGCCCGGGACACCTCCTACGAGCAGTACTTC.

The chain is built from TRBV19 and TRBJ2-7, with 8 bases lining up with TRBD1. The CDR3 contains 15 residues. Germline V lookup: CDR1 LNHDA, CDR2 SQIVND (reference sequence). V gave up 1 base and J gave up 2 bases; unmatched junction bases: 4. In DNA, the CDR3 is TGTGCCAGTAGTATAGTCAGGGGGCGAGCCTACGAGCAGTACTTC. Its protein is CASSIVRGRAYEQYF.

The gene calls are TRBV4-3 and TRBJ2-4, with TRBD1 identical over 7 bases. Germline lookup yields CDR1 LGHNA and CDR2 YSLEER. The V segment lost 1 base and the J segment 12 bases; nucleotides outside the gene matches: 6. CDR3 length equals 13 residues. Written as DNA, the CDR3 is TGCGCCAGCAGCCAAGGTGGGACAGCTGATCAGTACTTC. It codes for CASSQGGTADQYF.

The genes are TRBV28 and TRBJ2-1; 7 bases agree with TRBD2. Germline V gene lookup returns CDR1 MDHEN and CDR2 SYDVKM. CDR3 length: 13 amino acids. The V and J ends lost 4 bases and 8 bases, in that order; junction bases with no gene match: 5. The CDR3 region has the DNA TGTGCCAGCAGTTACGCCGGGGGGTATGAGCAGTTCTTC. Translated: CASSYAGGYEQFF.

The chain recombines TRBV7-8 with TRBJ2-1, with TRBD2 matching 13 bases. The CDR3 has 19 residues. Germline V gene sequence: CDR1 SGHVS, CDR2 FQNEAQ. Losses at the gene ends were 3 bases for V and 0 bases for J; bases not matched to a gene: 8. This CDR3 is CASSFGLAGATSSYNEQFF. The DNA for the CDR3 is TGTGCCAGCAGCTTCGGACTAGCGGGGGCCACTAGCTCCTACAATGAGCAGTTCTTC.

The CDR3 reads CASTVGAYEQYF. The CDR3 DNA reads as TGTGCCAGCACCGTGGGAGCCTACGAGCAGTACTTC. The chain joins TRBV2 to TRBJ2-7; D possibly corresponds to TRBD2 (5 bases). Per the germline V gene, CDR1 is SNHLY and CDR2 is FYNNEI. The ends were cut back, 7 bases at V and 2 bases at J, with 9 bases in the middle. The CDR3 length is 12 residues.

This CDR3 is CASIGRYDTPADTQYF. As DNA, the CDR3 is TGTGCCAGCATCGGTCGGTATGACACCCCCGCAGATACGCAGTATTTT. The chain uses TRBV6-4 and TRBJ2-3; D gene unclear. There are 16 residues in the CDR3. Trimming stripped 7 bases from V and 4 bases from J, with 21 bases between. CDR1 and CDR2 from the germline V gene are MRHNA and SNTAGT.

This rearrangement joins TRBV30 to TRBJ2-5; D call uncertain. The CDR3 spans 14 residues. The V gene's germline CDR1 is GTSNPN and CDR2 SVGIG (reference sequence). The ends were cut back, 2 bases at V and 0 bases at J, with 10 bases in the middle. This chain's CDR3 is CAWSSGRYQETQYF. Written as DNA, the CDR3 is TGTGCCTGGAGTTCAGGAAGGTACCAAGAGACCCAGTACTTC.

The table lists this clonotype with a count of one. The chain has TRBV10-2 and TRBJ2-7; D is ambiguous. This CDR3 spans 14 amino acids. Germline CDR1 WSHSY, CDR2 SAAADI. Trimming took off 3 bases at V and 2 bases at J, with 11 bases between the two ends. The CDR3 region is CASSDPGLPYEQYF. CDR3 coding DNA: TGCGCCAGCAGTGACCCCGGTTTGCCCTACGAGCAGTACTTC.

This chain links TRBV2 with TRBJ2-6; possible D gene TRBD1, 7 bases. Trimming stripped 7 bases from V and 0 bases from J, with 16 bases between. Per germline, CDR1 SNHLY and CDR2 FYNNEI. The CDR3 consists of 17 residues. CDR3 sequence: CASTRAGGSSGANVLTF. Written as DNA, the CDR3 is TGTGCCAGCACCCGGGCAGGGGGGTCCTCTGGGGCCAACGTCCTGACTTTC.

This clonotype was seen a single time. This chain connects TRBV6-5 to TRBJ2-7; 8 bases are shared with TRBD1. V dropped 6 bases and J dropped 0; count of bases not matched to a gene: 7. Germline V lookup: CDR1 MNHEY, CDR2 SVGAGI. The CDR3 contains 15 residues. The CDR3 sequence: CASREGQAYSYEQYF. The CDR3 DNA reads as TGTGCCAGCAGGGAGGGACAGGCATACTCCTACGAGCAGTACTTC.

The sample holds one count of this clonotype. The chain couples TRBV20-1 to TRBJ1-5; TRBD1 might be the D (6 bases). The CDR3 has 14 amino acids. V lost 1 base and J 2 bases, leaving 9 bases between the germline ends. CDR1 and CDR2 from the germline V gene are DFQATT and SNEGSKA (reference sequence). CDR3 sequence reads: CSARGGGGNQPQHF. The CDR3 DNA reads as TGCAGTGCTAGAGGAGGGGGTGGCAATCAGCCCCAGCATTTT.

The chain joins TRBV6-5 to TRBJ2-3; 9 nucleotides agree with TRBD2. The CDR3 totals 18 residues. V was pared by 4 bases and J by 3 bases, with 14 bases of the junction left unmatched. CDR1 MNHEY and CDR2 SVGAGI come from the germline V gene. CDR3: CASSSTWAGGPGTDTQYF. The CDR3 region has the DNA TGTGCCAGCAGTTCAACCTGGGCGGGGGGGCCGGGAACAGATACGCAGTATTTT.

The rearrangement joins TRBV7-6 to TRBJ1-6, with a weak D call TRBD1 (6 bases). V was clipped by 4 bases and J by 8 bases, with 24 bases between them. This CDR3 has 18 amino acids. Germline V gene sequence: CDR1 SGHVS, CDR2 FNYEAQ. The CDR3 DNA follows: TGTGCCAGCAGCTCGAACCGGGTACCGGGGGGCGCAGATTCACCCCTCCACTTT. It translates to CASSSNRVPGGADSPLHF.

This clonotype was detected once. The V call is TRBV9, the J call TRBJ2-3; either TRBD1 or TRBD2 may fit D (6 bases each). The CDR3 totals 18 residues. Germline V gene lookup returns CDR1 SGDLS and CDR2 YYNGEE. The V end lost 3 bases, the J end lost 0 bases, and 20 bases lay between the germline ends. Written as DNA, the CDR3 is TGTGCCAGCAGCGATAGACTAGACTGGGACACTAGCACAGATACGCAGTATTTT. This translates into CASSDRLDWDTSTDTQYF.

The V call is TRBV9, the J call TRBJ1-5, with D possibly being TRBD1 (5 bases). Germline V lookup: CDR1 SGDLS, CDR2 YYNGEE. V shed 4 bases and J shed 3 bases, with 11 bases lying between them. The CDR3 consists of 14 residues. In DNA, the CDR3 is TGTGCCAGCAGCCCCGGGGGGGACAATCAGCCCCAGCATTTT. It specifies CASSPGGDNQPQHF. Filled out from reference TRBV9 and TRBJ1-5, the complete variable domain reads DSGVTQTPKHLITATGQRVTLRCSPRSGDLSVYWYQQSLDQGLQFLIQYYNGEERAKGNILERFSAQQFPDLHSELNLSSLELGDSALYFCASSPGGDNQPQHFGDGTRLSIL.

This rearrangement joins TRBV15 to TRBJ2-2, with a weak D call TRBD2 (7 bases). Germline V CDR1 and CDR2: LNHNV, YYDKDF (reference sequence). V lost 0 bases and J lost 6, with 8 bases in between. The CDR3 extends over 14 amino acids. CDR3 sequence: CATSREGGAGELFF. CDR3 nucleotides: TGTGCCACCAGCAGAGAAGGGGGGGCCGGGGAGCTGTTTTTT.